A selection of T cell receptor beta chains follows, all from one sample in a study of response to subunit inactivated influenza vaccine. TCRdb passed the RT-PCR reads through MiXCR, listing each CDR3 protein once. The sample holds over 400,000 distinct CDR3 sequences, approximately 10% seen once. This specimen was PBMCs from blood, taken about 40 days after vaccination. These receptor sequences come from a man aged 50-59 years who received an inactivated influenza vaccine. Each CDR3 is given with its conserved first and last residue. The D gene is left open where the match is weak. Only part of the rows carry a size: once, few, many, or a class if the clone is expanded.

J | V | D | size | CDR3 | DNA
TRBJ2-1 | TRBV11-1 | TRBD2 | NA | CASTRWVGTSGSSYNEQFF | TGTGCCAGCACCCGGTGGGTGGGAACTAGCGGCAGCTCCTACAATGAGCAGTTCTTC
TRBJ1-6 | TRBV6-2/TRBV6-3 | NA | few | CASSYSREWGLSSPLHF | TGTGCCAGCAGTTACTCGAGGGAGTGGGGGCTAAGTTCACCCCTCCACTTT
TRBJ2-7 | TRBV4-2 | TRBD2 | NA | CASSQEGLVSYEQYF | TGTGCCAGCAGCCAAGAGGGACTAGTAAGTTACGAGCAGTACTTC
TRBJ1-5 | TRBV5-1 | NA | many | CASRDSPNQPQHF | TGCGCCAGCCGAGACAGCCCCAATCAGCCCCAGCATTTT
TRBJ2-5 | TRBV12-3/TRBV12-4 | NA | NA | CASSLGVLETQYF | TGTGCCAGCAGTTTGGGGGTCCTGGAGACCCAGTACTTC
TRBJ2-1 | TRBV11-2 | TRBD2 | many | CASSSRGGEQFF | TGTGCCAGCAGCTCCCGGGGGGGAGAGCAGTTCTTC
TRBJ2-1 | TRBV5-1 | TRBD2 | many | CASRVIGTSGGAGYNEQFF | TGCGCCAGCAGAGTGATAGGGACTAGCGGGGGGGCCGGCTACAATGAGCAGTTCTTC
TRBJ2-2 | TRBV20-1 | TRBD2 | few | CSAPGLAGAGELFF | TGCAGTGCCCCTGGACTAGCTGGCGCCGGGGAGCTGTTTTTT
TRBJ2-3 | TRBV20-1 | TRBD1 | few | CSARGWTGGADTDTQYF | TGCAGTGCTAGAGGTTGGACAGGGGGCGCAGACACAGATACGCAGTATTTT
TRBJ1-2 | TRBV29-1 | NA | many | CSADKGGHGYTF | TGCAGCGCGGACAAGGGGGGGCATGGCTACACCTTC
TRBJ2-1 | TRBV12-3/TRBV12-4 | TRBD1 | many | CASSKDRGTYNEQFF | TGTGCCAGCAGTAAGGACAGGGGGACCTACAATGAGCAGTTCTTC
TRBJ1-2 | TRBV6-2/TRBV6-3 | TRBD1 | few | CASSYPSTPTGEGYGYTF | TGTGCCAGCAGTTACCCTTCTACGCCTACAGGGGAGGGCTATGGCTACACCTTC
TRBJ2-1 | TRBV4-3 | NA | few | CASSQEAFGANNEQFF | TGCGCCAGCAGCCAAGAAGCATTCGGAGCAAACAATGAGCAGTTCTTC
TRBJ2-3 | TRBV5-1 | TRBD2 | NA | CASSLSRLAGTDTQYF | TGCGCCAGCAGCTTGTCCAGACTAGCGGGGACAGATACGCAGTATTTT
TRBJ1-6 | TRBV20-1 | NA | NA | CSAREGSPLHF | TGCAGTGCCAGGGAGGGGTCACCCCTCCACTTT
TRBJ2-5 | TRBV28 | TRBD1 | few | CASSPDRLEETQYF | TGTGCCAGCAGTCCGGACAGGTTGGAAGAGACCCAGTACTTC
TRBJ2-7 | TRBV29-1 | NA | few | CSVGGGNSYEQYF | TGCAGCGTTGGCGGCGGGAACTCCTACGAGCAGTACTTC
TRBJ2-1 | TRBV20-1 | NA | NA | CSAPREFLDEQFF | TGCAGTGCCCCCCGGGAGTTTCTCGATGAGCAGTTCTTC
TRBJ2-1 | TRBV3-1 | TRBD2 | NA | CASSRILAGYNEQFF | TGTGCCAGCAGCCGGATACTAGCGGGATACAATGAGCAGTTCTTC
TRBJ2-2 | TRBV5-5 | NA | few | CASSLAGRRGTGELFF | TGTGCCAGCAGCTTGGCCGGCCGTCGGGGCACCGGGGAGCTGTTTTTT
TRBJ2-3 | TRBV7-2 | NA | NA | CASKHKDSPSVSDTQYF | TGTGCCAGCAAGCATAAGGACTCCCCTAGCGTTTCAGATACGCAGTATTTT
TRBJ2-3 | TRBV20-1 | NA | many | CSASGRTQPSTDTQYF | TGCAGTGCTAGTGGTAGGACACAACCTAGCACAGATACGCAGTATTTT
TRBJ2-1 | TRBV4-2 | NA | few | CASSQAWGSSYNEQFF | TGTGCCAGCAGCCAAGCATGGGGGAGCTCCTACAATGAGCAGTTCTTC
TRBJ1-2 | TRBV7-2 | TRBD1 | NA | CASSLVQGAYGYTF | TGTGCCAGCAGCTTAGTACAGGGGGCTTATGGCTACACCTTC
TRBJ2-5 | TRBV28 | NA | once | CASSWGAGYQGETQYF | TGTGCCAGCAGTTGGGGGGCGGGCTATCAAGGGGAGACCCAGTACTTC
TRBJ1-2 | TRBV28 | NA | NA | CASSLMALSYRYTF | TGTGCCAGCAGTTTAATGGCACTTTCATATCGCTACACCTTC
TRBJ2-3 | TRBV24-1 | TRBD1 | few | CATSDLEGTALGTDTQYF | TGTGCCACCAGTGATTTGGAGGGGACAGCATTGGGCACAGATACGCAGTATTTT
TRBJ2-7 | TRBV6-2/TRBV6-3 | TRBD2 | many | CASNPSSGGSYEQYF | TGTGCCAGCAACCCTTCTAGCGGGGGCTCCTACGAGCAGTACTTC
TRBJ2-1 | TRBV4-2 | TRBD2 | NA | CASSQPGTRRYNEQFF | TGTGCCAGCAGCCAACCCGGGACTAGGCGCTACAATGAGCAGTTCTTC
TRBJ2-7 | TRBV29-1 | TRBD1 | few | CSVSAGTGGYEQYF | TGCAGCGTGTCTGCCGGGACAGGGGGGTACGAGCAGTACTTC
TRBJ1-1 | TRBV5-1 | NA | NA | CASSLSGDQGTEAFF | TGCGCCAGCAGCTTGTCTGGGGATCAGGGCACTGAAGCTTTCTTT
TRBJ2-5 | TRBV9 | NA | NA | CASSLGGILRETQYF | TGTGCCAGCAGTCTTGGAGGGATTCTGAGAGAGACCCAGTACTTC
TRBJ1-6 | TRBV9 | NA | few | CASSAGPIYNSPLHF | TGTGCCAGCAGCGCGGGACCTATCTATAATTCACCCCTCCACTTT
TRBJ2-1 | TRBV20-1 | NA | few | CSPPGPPYNEQFF | TGCAGTCCTCCCGGGCCACCCTACAATGAGCAGTTCTTC
TRBJ2-5 | TRBV24-1 | TRBD1 | NA | CATSDLTPSGGAETQYF | TGTGCCACCAGTGATTTGACCCCCTCAGGGGGCGCGGAGACCCAGTACTTC
TRBJ1-5 | TRBV7-2 | NA | NA | CASTFLGAPGNQPQHF | TGTGCCAGCACCTTCCTGGGGGCGCCTGGCAATCAGCCCCAGCATTTT
TRBJ2-5 | TRBV9 | TRBD2 | few | CASTLTGTSVETQYF | TGTGCCAGCACCCTAACCGGGACTAGCGTAGAGACCCAGTACTTC
TRBJ2-5 | TRBV10-3 | NA | many | CAIRGDTKETQYF | TGTGCCATCAGGGGGGACACCAAAGAGACCCAGTACTTC
TRBJ1-5 | TRBV27 | TRBD1 | few | CASSLGQGHLQPQHF | TGTGCCAGCAGTTTAGGACAGGGGCATCTTCAGCCCCAGCATTTT
TRBJ2-7 | TRBV15 | TRBD1 | NA | CATSRGPQDRVDF | TGTGCCACCAGCAGGGGGCCCCAAGACAGGGTAGACTTC
TRBJ2-1 | TRBV7-9 | NA | NA | CASSNRAGYNNEQFF | TGTGCCAGCAGCAATAGGGCGGGCTACAATAATGAGCAGTTCTTC
TRBJ1-1 | TRBV9 | NA | NA | CASSVYGQPNTEAFF | TGTGCCAGCAGCGTTTACGGACAGCCGAACACTGAAGCTTTCTTT
TRBJ2-2 | TRBV4-2 | TRBD1 | NA | CASSPGQGTTTGELFF | TGTGCCAGCAGCCCCGGACAGGGGACAACCACCGGGGAGCTGTTTTTT
TRBJ2-3 | TRBV6-5 | NA | NA | CASSYSTGTQYF | TGTGCCAGCAGTTACTCGACGGGTACGCAGTATTTT
TRBJ1-6 | TRBV4-3 | TRBD1 | NA | CASSQGGDSYNSPLHF | TGCGCCAGCAGCCAAGGTGGGGACAGTTATAATTCACCCCTCCACTTT
TRBJ2-1 | TRBV15 | NA | NA | CATSREGIFASGNEQFF | TGTGCCACCAGCAGAGAAGGGATTTTCGCATCAGGCAATGAGCAGTTCTTC
TRBJ2-1 | TRBV28 | NA | NA | CASSLRGAFDNEQFF | TGTGCCAGCAGTTTAAGGGGGGCGTTCGACAATGAGCAGTTCTTC
TRBJ2-7 | TRBV11-2 | NA | NA | CASSLERPYEQYF | TGTGCCAGCAGCTTGGAGAGACCCTACGAGCAGTACTTC
TRBJ2-7 | TRBV28 | TRBD2 | few | CASIQGLAGADEQYF | TGTGCCAGCATTCAAGGACTAGCGGGAGCGGACGAGCAGTACTTC
TRBJ1-1 | TRBV12-3/TRBV12-4 | NA | NA | CASLAGGTEAFF | TGTGCCAGCTTAGCGGGGGGCACTGAAGCTTTCTTT
TRBJ1-2 | TRBV7-2 | NA | few | CASSLAGGSGYGYTF | TGTGCCAGCAGCCTAGCGGGGGGCTCTGGCTATGGCTACACCTTC
TRBJ1-1 | TRBV7-2 | NA | few | CASSLTGIEAFF | TGTGCCAGCAGCCTCACAGGAATTGAAGCTTTCTTT
TRBJ1-2 | TRBV7-9 | NA | few | CASSSSIGGRVTGYTF | TGTGCCAGCAGCTCAAGTATCGGGGGGCGAGTTACGGGCTACACCTTC
TRBJ2-1 | TRBV24-1 | NA | many | CATSDGSYNEQFF | TGTGCCACCAGTGACGGGTCCTACAATGAGCAGTTCTTC
TRBJ2-2 | TRBV5-1 | TRBD1 | few | CASPEVRDRSTTGELFF | TGCGCCAGTCCCGAGGTCCGGGACAGATCCACCACCGGGGAGCTGTTTTTT
TRBJ2-3 | TRBV24-1 | NA | many | CATSDSRTVTDTQYF | TGTGCCACCAGTGATTCAAGGACAGTTACAGATACGCAGTATTTT
TRBJ1-1 | TRBV20-1 | NA | many | CSARGTGSTEAFF | TGCAGTGCTAGGGGAACAGGGAGCACTGAAGCTTTCTTT
TRBJ2-3 | TRBV7-6 | TRBD2 | NA | CASSPFAAGLKWSTDTQYF | TGTGCCAGCAGCCCATTCGCAGCGGGGCTTAAATGGAGCACAGATACGCAGTATTTT
TRBJ2-5 | TRBV2 | NA | NA | CASSEEDQPETQYF | TGTGCCAGCAGTGAAGAGGACCAACCAGAGACCCAGTACTTC